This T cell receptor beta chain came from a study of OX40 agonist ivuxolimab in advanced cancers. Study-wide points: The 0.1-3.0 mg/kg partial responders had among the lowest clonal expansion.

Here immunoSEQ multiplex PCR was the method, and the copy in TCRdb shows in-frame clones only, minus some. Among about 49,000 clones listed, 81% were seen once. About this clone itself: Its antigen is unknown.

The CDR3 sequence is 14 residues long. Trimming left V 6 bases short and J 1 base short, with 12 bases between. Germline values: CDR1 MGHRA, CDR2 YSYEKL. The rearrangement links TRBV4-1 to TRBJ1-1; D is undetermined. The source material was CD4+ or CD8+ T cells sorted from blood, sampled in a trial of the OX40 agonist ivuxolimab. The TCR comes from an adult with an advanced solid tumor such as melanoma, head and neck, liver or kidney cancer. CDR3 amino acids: CASSLTYANTEAFF. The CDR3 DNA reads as TGCGCCAGCAGTCTTACTTACGCGAACACTGAAGCTTTCTTT.